Presented here are 26 T cell receptor beta chains from one specimen sequenced in a study of cytomegalovirus exposure and HLA in healthy donors. Vbeta (60) and Jbeta (13) primers were used in the PCR. Measured with immunoSEQ multiplex PCR; TCRdb has only the in-frame clones, and not every one. This table has approximately 120,000 clones, less than 80% appearing once. Source material: PBMCs. These TCRs come from a man aged 45 to 65 in good health and CMV-seronegative.

V is TRBV7-9 and J is TRBJ1-4; D perhaps matches TRBD1 (5 bases). Germline loops: CDR1 SEHNR, CDR2 FQNEAQ (reference sequence). V shed 5 bases and J shed 8 bases, with 21 bases lying between them. This CDR3 region has 16 residues. The CDR3 loop is CASSPRWGLAGEKLFF. DNA for the CDR3: TGTGCCAGCAGCCCGAGGTGGGGCCTGGCTGGGGAAAAACTGTTTTTT.

The rearrangement joins TRBV10-3 to TRBJ1-2, with 9 bases lining up with TRBD1. The length of the CDR3 is 16 residues. Per germline, CDR1 ENHRY and CDR2 SYGVKD. Trimming at V came to 3 bases and at J to 7 bases, leaving 12 bases not matched to a gene. Here the CDR3 DNA reads TGTGCCATCAGTGAAGGCCCGGCGGGGACAGGGCCTGGCTACACCTTC. Encoded protein: CAISEGPAGTGPGYTF.

The chain joins TRBV5-6 to TRBJ2-1; possibly TRBD2 for D (5 bases). There are 15 residues in the CDR3. CDR1 and CDR2 (germline): SGHDT, YYEEEE. Trimming took 1 base from V and 3 from J, leaving 11 bases between them. The CDR3 loop reads CASSLYRGNYNEQFF. In nucleotides, the CDR3 is TGTGCCAGCAGCTTGTATCGGGGTAACTACAATGAGCAGTTCTTC.

The chain joins TRBV2 to TRBJ2-7, with D tentatively TRBD2 (6 bases). This CDR3 comprises 13 residues. The V end was cut by 5 bases, the J end by 3 bases, with 11 bases between. Germline V gives CDR1 SNHLY, CDR2 FYNNEI. The CDR3 protein is CASSSGVIYEQYF. The CDR3 region has the DNA TGTGCCAGCAGTTCGGGGGTGATCTACGAGCAGTACTTC.

V usage is TRBV6-4 and J usage is TRBJ2-1; 11 bases agree with TRBD1. Germline V gene sequence: CDR1 MRHNA, CDR2 SNTAGT. With 6 bases clipped from V and 12 bases from J, the junction kept 19 bases outside the gene matches. This CDR3 has 17 amino acids. DNA for the CDR3: TGTGCCAGCAGACTTACCGGGACAGGGGGTTCCGGCGGGGGGCAGTTCTTC. It codes for CASRLTGTGGSGGGQFF.

J is TRBJ2-2 and V is TRBV25-1; D might be TRBD2 (6 bases). Germline V CDR1 and CDR2: MGHDK, SYGVNS. Trimming stripped 2 bases from V and 7 bases from J, with 8 bases between. This CDR3 comprises 13 residues. CDR3 sequence: CASSEGGGGELFF. The CDR3 nucleotides read TGTGCCAGCAGTGAAGGGGGAGGCGGGGAGCTGTTTTTT. Drawing the rest from reference TRBV25-1 and TRBJ2-2, the complete variable domain is EADIYQTPRYLVIGTGKKITLECSQTMGHDKMYWYQQDPGMELHLIHYSYGVNSTEKGDLSSESTVSRIRTEHFPLTLESARPSHTSQYLCASSEGGGGELFFGEGSRLTVL.

The rearrangement uses TRBV5-1 and TRBJ1-2; D is unclear. V was cut by 7 bases and J by 8 bases, with 9 bases left in between. Germline loops: CDR1 SGHRS, CDR2 YFSETQ. The length of the CDR3 is 10 residues. The CDR3 here is CASRVWGYTF. The CDR3 nucleotides read TGCGCCAGCCGCGTGTGGGGCTACACCTTC.

V is TRBV5-8 and J is TRBJ1-1; 8 bases align to TRBD1. Trimming cost V 0 bases and J 5 bases; bases outside gene matches: 3. CDR1 and CDR2 from the germline V gene are SGHTS and YDEGEE. This CDR3 comprises 14 residues. For the CDR3, the DNA is TGTGCCAGCAGCTTGGGGACAGGGTATACTGAAGCTTTCTTT. Residues: CASSLGTGYTEAFF.

In DNA form, the CDR3 reads TGTGCCAGCAGCCTGGGGGCGAGCGGTAACTATGGCTACACCTTC. Translated: CASSLGASGNYGYTF. J is TRBJ1-2 and V is TRBV7-2; D is possibly TRBD1 (6 bases). The germline CDR1 and CDR2 sequences are SGHTA and FQGNSA. The CDR3 covers 15 residues. Trimming took off 5 bases at V and 1 base at J, with 14 bases between the two ends.

The chain recombines TRBV29-1 with TRBJ2-7; TRBD1 is a possible D gene (6 bases). V shed 8 bases and J shed 4 bases, with 15 bases lying between them. The CDR3 totals 12 residues. Germline loops: CDR1 SQVTM, CDR2 ANQGSEA. Here the CDR3 reads CSPAGDSYEQYF. CDR3 coding DNA: TGCAGCCCCGCAGGGGATTCTTACGAGCAGTACTTC.

The chain uses TRBV5-1 and TRBJ1-2; 7 nucleotides agree with TRBD1. With 4 bases clipped from V and 3 bases from J, the junction kept 6 bases outside the gene matches. Germline V lookup: CDR1 SGHRS, CDR2 YFSETQ. The CDR3 runs to 14 residues. In DNA, the CDR3 is TGCGCCAGCAGCACAGGGACAGAGGACTATGGCTACACCTTC. Amino acids: CASSTGTEDYGYTF.

This clone was detected once. This chain joins TRBV11-2 and TRBJ2-3; TRBD2 is a possible D gene (6 bases). There are 14 residues in the CDR3. CDR1 and CDR2 (germline): SGHAT, FQNNGV. Trimming stripped 5 bases from V and 2 bases from J, with 11 bases between. Here the CDR3 DNA reads TGTGCCAGCAGCGGACGGGACTTCACAGATACGCAGTATTTT. Translation gives CASSGRDFTDTQYF.

The J gene is TRBJ2-5, the V gene TRBV5-8; 7 positions agree with TRBD2. The J call may be in error: the DNA end matches TRBJ2-7 better. This CDR3 is built from 16 residues. The germline gives CDR1 SGHTS, CDR2 YDEGEE. The CDR3 nucleotides read TGTGCCAGCAGCTTCGGGTGGCGGGGGAACCCCTACGAGCAGTACTTC. Its translation: CASSFGWRGNPYEQYF.

The chain couples TRBV19 to TRBJ1-2, with 7 bases identical to TRBD1. V lost 5 bases, J lost 8 bases, and 14 bases stayed unmatched. The CDR3 has 15 residues. Germline CDR1 LNHDA, CDR2 SQIVND (reference sequence). The CDR3 loop reads CASSLGGTDPGGYTF. CDR3 nucleotides: TGTGCCAGTAGTCTAGGGGGGACAGATCCTGGCGGCTACACCTTC.

The rearrangement joins TRBV10-3 to TRBJ1-2; tentatively, D is TRBD1 (5 bases). The CDR3 extends over 13 amino acids. CDR1 and CDR2 from the germline V gene are ENHRY and SYGVKD. For the CDR3, the DNA is TGTGCTCACAGCATGGGGCCTAACTATGGCTACACCTTC. Translated, it gives CAHSMGPNYGYTF.

The chain is built from TRBV6-5 and TRBJ1-4; no definite D call. Germline V gene lookup returns CDR1 MNHEY and CDR2 SVGAGI. There are 14 residues in the CDR3. V was cut by 5 bases and J by 7 bases, with 14 bases left in between. CDR3 nucleotides: TGTGCCAGCAGTAGAGGGATCGGGCTTGAAAAACTGTTTTTT. It encodes CASSRGIGLEKLFF.

The V call is TRBV6-5, the J call TRBJ2-1; a possible D gene is TRBD1 (8 bases). The length of the CDR3 is 15 residues. Germline V gene lookup returns CDR1 MNHEY and CDR2 SVGAGI. V was pared by 5 bases and J by 6 bases, with 17 bases between. The CDR3 here is CASSRGDRLTNEQFF. CDR3 nucleotides: TGTGCCAGCAGTCGGGGGGACAGGTTGACCAATGAGCAGTTCTTC.

The V and J genes are TRBV6-1 and TRBJ1-1, with 8 bases identical to TRBD1. The V gene end was trimmed by 7 bases and the J gene end by 4 bases; junction bases not matched to a gene: 8. Germline values: CDR1 MNHNS, CDR2 SASEGT. The CDR3 extends over 14 amino acids. CDR3 DNA sequence: TGTGCCAGCACGTCTGCCACAGGGGGCACTGAAGCTTTCTTT. It codes for CASTSATGGTEAFF.

This clone came up once. This rearrangement joins TRBV5-1 to TRBJ2-3; the match to TRBD2 covers 7 bases. V lost 4 bases and J lost 1; bases outside the gene matches: 6. The germline CDR1 and CDR2 sequences are SGHRS and YFSETQ. The CDR3 contains 15 residues. The CDR3 coding sequence is TGCGCCAGCAGCGGTAGGCTAGCGGGCACAGATACGCAGTATTTT. It specifies CASSGRLAGTDTQYF.

This clone has a handful of counts. J is TRBJ2-2 and V is TRBV6-4; D is possibly TRBD2 (5 bases). Germline-derived CDR1 and CDR2 are MRHNA and SNTAGT. Trimming pared 6 bases from V and 3 bases from J, leaving 11 bases between. CDR3 length equals 14 residues. The CDR3 DNA reads TGTGCCAGCAGCGCGCGGGTGGACACCGGGGAGCTGTTTTTT. Translation gives CASSARVDTGELFF.

The chain has TRBV5-4 and TRBJ2-6; 8 bases match TRBD2. This CDR3 contains 18 residues. After removal of 4 bases from V and 2 bases from J, the junction contained 11 bases not matched to a gene. In germline, CDR1 is SGHNT, CDR2 YYREEE (reference sequence). The CDR3 reads CASSPPAGGFAGANVLTF. The CDR3 DNA is TGTGCCAGCAGCCCTCCGGCGGGGGGTTTCGCTGGGGCCAACGTCCTGACTTTC.

This clone was seen only a few times. V is TRBV19 and J is TRBJ2-7, with a tentative D call TRBD1 (6 bases). Per germline, CDR1 LNHDA and CDR2 SQIVND (reference sequence). There are 14 residues in the CDR3. V was pared by 6 bases and J by 6 bases, with 18 bases between. The CDR3: CASSISRQALEQYF. CDR3 in DNA: TGTGCCAGTAGCATTAGTAGACAGGCCCTCGAGCAGTACTTC.

This chain joins TRBV5-4 and TRBJ1-1; 8 positions match TRBD1. Germline V gene lookup returns CDR1 SGHNT and CDR2 YYREEE (reference sequence). The length of the CDR3 is 15 residues. The ends lost 0 bases at V and 5 bases at J; junction bases unmatched: 6. CDR3 nucleotide sequence: TGTGCCAGCAGCTTGGCCGTCAGGGGGCGAACTGAAGCTTTCTTT. Amino acid sequence: CASSLAVRGRTEAFF.

The V and J genes are TRBV7-6 and TRBJ1-1, with a weak D call TRBD1 (5 bases). This CDR3 has 14 amino acids. The ends were cut back, 8 bases at V and 1 base at J, with 14 bases in the middle. CDR1 is SGHVS and CDR2 is FNYEAQ in the germline V gene. The CDR3 bases are TGTGCCAGCGCGGTGGGGGGTGGGAACACTGAAGCTTTCTTT. Protein product: CASAVGGGNTEAFF.

This chain joins TRBV19 and TRBJ1-4; TRBD1 agrees at 9 bases. This CDR3 region has 13 residues. The germline V gene encodes CDR1 LNHDA and CDR2 SQIVND (reference sequence). Germline trimming cut 8 bases from V and 8 bases from J; bases unmatched to any gene: 6. The CDR3 DNA is TGTGCCAGTGCAGACAGGGGGAGAGAAAAACTGTTTTTT. It yields the protein CASADRGREKLFF. The full variable domain, rest sourced from reference TRBV19 and TRBJ1-4, is DGGITQSPKYLFRKEGQNVTLSCEQNLNHDAMYWYRQDPGQGLRLIYYSQIVNDFQKGDIAEGYSVSREKKESFPLTVTSAQKNPTAFYLCASADRGREKLFFGSGTQLSVL.

The chain joins TRBV28 to TRBJ1-2, with TRBD1 as a possible D gene (6 bases). V lost 7 bases and J 0 bases, leaving 18 bases between the germline ends. The germline CDR1 and CDR2 sequences are MDHEN and SYDVKM. There are 16 residues in the CDR3. Here the CDR3 DNA reads TGTGCCAGCAACAACAGAAACAGGGCCTCTAACTATGGCTACACCTTC. The encoded protein is CASNNRNRASNYGYTF.